This is a list of T cell receptor beta chains from one sample in a study of T cells in Graves' hyperthyroidism and ophthalmopathy. Using its own MiXCR run on the multiplex PCR reads, TCRdb lists one record per CDR3 protein. Among nearly 600,000 distinct CDR3 sequences listed, more than 11% were seen once. The sample taken for sequencing was blood. These receptors all come from a woman under 40 with Graves' hyperthyroidism that later progressed to Graves' ophthalmopathy. Each CDR3 is given with its conserved first and last residue. A D gene is named only where the DNA matches it firmly. Clone size is stated in some rows and not others, as once, few, many or a class when expanded.

j_call | clone_size | cdr3_length | v_call | d_call | cdr3_nt | cdr3_aa
TRBJ1-1 | many | 12 | TRBV29-1 | NA | TGCAGCTTTGTGGGGGTGACGCGCGGAGCTTTCTTT | CSFVGVTRGAFF
TRBJ1-1 | few | 16 | TRBV6-1 | TRBD1 | TGTGCCAGCAGTTTTGGACAGGGAACGGGGAACACTGAAGCTTTCTTT | CASSFGQGTGNTEAFF
TRBJ2-7 | many | 11 | TRBV2 | NA | TGTGCCAGCAGTGTTAGGACCGAGCAGTACTTC | CASSVRTEQYF
TRBJ1-4 | many | 15 | TRBV24-1 | NA | TGTGCCACCAGTGACGCCGGGTTCTACGGTGAAAAACTGTTTTTT | CATSDAGFYGEKLFF
TRBJ1-2 | many | 14 | TRBV7-2 | TRBD1 | TGTGCCAGCAGCCCCGGGACAGGGTATAATGGCTACACCTTC | CASSPGTGYNGYTF
TRBJ2-7 | NA | 14 | TRBV6-1 | TRBD1 | TGTGCCAGCAGTGAAACGACAGGGGCCTACGAGCAGTACTTC | CASSETTGAYEQYF
TRBJ2-1 | many | 16 | TRBV12-3/TRBV12-4 | TRBD2 | TGTGCCAGCAGTTGGGGACTAGCGGGAACCTACAATGAGCAGTTCTTC | CASSWGLAGTYNEQFF
TRBJ2-3 | NA | 18 | TRBV14 | TRBD1 | TGTGCCAGCAGCCAAGAAGTGGCGGACAGGGGCGTGACAGATACGCAGTATTTT | CASSQEVADRGVTDTQYF
TRBJ1-1 | many | 13 | TRBV5-1 | NA | TGCGCCAGCAGCTCCGACTTGAACACTGAAGCTTTCTTT | CASSSDLNTEAFF
TRBJ1-2 | many | 13 | TRBV6-2/TRBV6-3 | NA | TGTGCCAGCAGTACGACGGACCAGGATGGCTACACCTTC | CASSTTDQDGYTF
TRBJ2-3 | NA | 13 | TRBV5-1 | NA | TGCGCCAGCAGCTTAACCCAGACAGATACGCAGTATTTT | CASSLTQTDTQYF
TRBJ2-7 | many | 16 | TRBV7-9 | TRBD2 | TGTGCCAGCAGCTCCGCCAGACTAGCGGGAGTGGGAGAGCAGTACTTC | CASSSARLAGVGEQYF
TRBJ1-3 | many | 15 | TRBV6-5 | NA | TGTGCCAGCAGTTACTCAATAGGGAGGGGAAACACCATATATTTT | CASSYSIGRGNTIYF
TRBJ2-1 | NA | 16 | TRBV4-2 | NA | TGTGCCAGCAGCCAAGATAGTGGAACTAAGTACAATGAGCAGTTCTTC | CASSQDSGTKYNEQFF
TRBJ2-1 | many | 16 | TRBV6-2/TRBV6-3 | NA | TGTGCCAGCAGTTACAGCGGGACAGTTCTGAGTAATGAGCAGTTCTTC | CASSYSGTVLSNEQFF
TRBJ1-2 | many | 11 | TRBV30 | NA | TGTGCCTGGAGTGAGGGGGGAGGCTACACCTTC | CAWSEGGGYTF
TRBJ2-1 | many | 16 | TRBV7-9 | TRBD2 | TGTGCCAGCGGACTGACTAGCGGGAGTCCCGCACATGAGCAGTTCTTC | CASGLTSGSPAHEQFF
TRBJ1-2 | NA | 17 | TRBV6-1 | TRBD1 | TGTGCCAGCAGACGAACAGGGGGGAACTCAGGGAGCTATGGCTACACCTTC | CASRRTGGNSGSYGYTF
TRBJ2-2 | few | 13 | TRBV24-1 | NA | TGTGCCACCGGTGAGAGGGGCACCGGGGAGCTGTTTTTT | CATGERGTGELFF
TRBJ1-1 | NA | 14 | TRBV20-1 | NA | TGCAGTGCTAGAGATGGGAAGGGAACCACTGAAGCTTTCTTT | CSARDGKGTTEAFF
TRBJ2-5 | many | 17 | TRBV7-9 | TRBD1 | TGTGCCAGCAGCTTAATGTTCGGGCAGGGGGCTCGGGAGACCCAGTACTTC | CASSLMFGQGARETQYF
TRBJ1-2 | many | 13 | TRBV29-1 | NA | TGCAGCGTAGTACTGACGGGGCGATATGGCTACACCTTC | CSVVLTGRYGYTF
TRBJ1-1 | NA | 15 | TRBV7-2 | NA | TGTGCCAGCAGCTTAGCGCGTAGGGGGAACACTGAAGCTTTCTTT | CASSLARRGNTEAFF
TRBJ1-5 | few | 16 | TRBV15 | NA | TGTGCCACCAGCAGAGTGGGGGGTGGAGGGGATCAGCCCCAGCATTTT | CATSRVGGGGDQPQHF
TRBJ2-5 | many | 14 | TRBV6-5 | TRBD1 | TGTGCCAGCAGTTACGTGGGACAGCAAGAGACCCAGTACTTC | CASSYVGQQETQYF
TRBJ2-5 | many | 16 | TRBV27 | NA | TGTGCCAGCAGAAACTTAGTGAAGGGGGCGGGGGAGACCCAGTACTTC | CASRNLVKGAGETQYF
TRBJ1-1 | many | 15 | TRBV14 | NA | TGTGCCAGCAGCCAAGTGGCAGGTCCCAACACTGAAGCTTTCTTT | CASSQVAGPNTEAFF
TRBJ1-1 | many | 13 | TRBV12-3/TRBV12-4 | NA | TGTGCCAGCAGTACCGATGGGGGCACTGAAGCTTTCTTT | CASSTDGGTEAFF
TRBJ2-7 | many | 15 | TRBV3-1 | TRBD1 | TGTGCCAGCAGCCAAGGGGCAGGGGGCGTCTACGAGCAGTACTTC | CASSQGAGGVYEQYF
TRBJ2-2 | many | 16 | TRBV27 | NA | TGTGCCAGCAAGATCGGAGCGGGTGCCAACACCGGGGAGCTGTTTTTT | CASKIGAGANTGELFF
TRBJ1-3 | many | 15 | TRBV6-5 | NA | TGTGCCAGCAGTTTTGACAATGACTCTGGAAACACCATATATTTT | CASSFDNDSGNTIYF
TRBJ1-4 | many | 13 | TRBV3-1 | NA | TGTGCCAGCAGCGGAACAGGGAATGAAAAACTGTTTTTT | CASSGTGNEKLFF
TRBJ2-5 | many | 14 | TRBV12-3/TRBV12-4 | NA | TGTGCCAGCAGCCTAGACAGGTTCCAAGAGACCCAGTACTTC | CASSLDRFQETQYF
TRBJ2-3 | many | 13 | TRBV20-1 | NA | TGCAGTCCGACTCCCGGGGAACGGGATACGCAGTATTTT | CSPTPGERDTQYF
TRBJ2-5 | many | 15 | TRBV19 | NA | TGTGCCAGTAGTATCAGCGACTGGGACCAAGAGACCCAGTACTTC | CASSISDWDQETQYF
TRBJ1-6 | many | 15 | TRBV27 | NA | TGTGCCAGCACCTTATCCCGACAGTCTAATTCACCCCTCCACTTT | CASTLSRQSNSPLHF
TRBJ2-7 | few | 15 | TRBV11-1 | NA | TGTGCCAGCAGCTTAGCCGGGAGCCTCGCCTACGAGCAGTACTTC | CASSLAGSLAYEQYF
TRBJ1-2 | few | 14 | TRBV19 | TRBD1 | TGTGCCAGTAGTTTACAGGGGGCTTCCTATGGCTACACCTTC | CASSLQGASYGYTF
TRBJ2-7 | NA | 11 | TRBV20-1 | NA | TGCAGTGCTAGAGGGGTGAGCGAGCAGTACTTC | CSARGVSEQYF
TRBJ2-2 | few | 14 | TRBV7-2 | TRBD1 | TGTGCCAGCAGCCAATACGACAGGGCCGGGGAGCTGTTTTTT | CASSQYDRAGELFF
TRBJ1-1 | many | 14 | TRBV10-3 | NA | TGTGCCATCTCGACAGATACCATGAACACTGAAGCTTTCTTT | CAISTDTMNTEAFF
TRBJ2-1 | many | 16 | TRBV10-3 | TRBD2 | TGTGCCATCAGGGGACTAGCGGGAGGCTCCTACAATGAGCAGTTCTTC | CAIRGLAGGSYNEQFF
TRBJ2-3 | few | 14 | TRBV6-1 | TRBD2 | TGTGCCAGCAGCCCCCTCGGGGGGACAGATACGCAGTATTTT | CASSPLGGTDTQYF
TRBJ2-1 | many | 14 | TRBV12-3/TRBV12-4 | TRBD2 | TGTGCCACCACAGAGCTAGCGGGAGTGGATGAGCAGTTCTTC | CATTELAGVDEQFF
TRBJ2-3 | NA | 16 | TRBV11-2 | TRBD2 | TGTGCCAGCAGCTCGGGACTAGCGGAAAGCACAGATACGCAGTATTTT | CASSSGLAESTDTQYF
TRBJ1-3 | NA | 13 | TRBV19 | TRBD1 | TGTGCCAGTAGCAGGACAGGGAGGGACACCATATATTTT | CASSRTGRDTIYF
TRBJ1-2 | many | 14 | TRBV11-2 | NA | TGTGCCAGCAGCTTAGATCGGCAGGCTAATGGCTACACCTTC | CASSLDRQANGYTF
TRBJ2-3 | few | 22 | TRBV28 | TRBD1 | TGTGCCAGCAGTTTATCCGATTACACTAGATCGACAGGGACCGATAGCACAGATACGCAGTATTTT | CASSLSDYTRSTGTDSTDTQYF
TRBJ1-1 | many | 15 | TRBV14 | TRBD1 | TGTGCCAGCACCCTCTCCGGGACAGTGAACACTGAAGCTTTCTTT | CASTLSGTVNTEAFF
TRBJ2-7 | NA | 13 | TRBV25-1 | NA | TGTGCCAGCAGTGAAGGGGCCGTGTTCGAGCAGTACTTC | CASSEGAVFEQYF
TRBJ2-2 | NA | 16 | TRBV28 | TRBD1 | TGTGCCAGCAGTCTTACAGGGGGCGCGGGGACCGGGGAGCTGTTTTTT | CASSLTGGAGTGELFF
TRBJ2-1 | many | 13 | TRBV11-2 | TRBD2 | TGTGCCAGCAGTGCGGGAGAAGGAAATGAGCAGTTCTTC | CASSAGEGNEQFF
TRBJ2-1 | NA | 15 | TRBV3-1 | TRBD1 | TGTGCCAGCATCTTGGACAGGGCCTTAGGTCATGAGCAGTTCTTC | CASILDRALGHEQFF
TRBJ1-1 | many | 15 | TRBV11-2 | NA | TGTGCCAGCAGTCCTTGGACATCCCTGAACACTGAAGCTTTCTTT | CASSPWTSLNTEAFF
TRBJ1-1 | few | 14 | TRBV4-1 | NA | TGCGCCAGCAGCCAAGGATATCGGAGCACTGAAGCTTTCTTT | CASSQGYRSTEAFF